Below are 22 T cell receptor beta chains sequenced from a single sample in a study of human T cells and chemical hapten exposure. Specified time point: pre-sensitization, week 0. Treatment: therapeutic diphenylcyclopropenone sensitization with weekly scalp DPC. TCRdb re-called the RACE reads through MiXCR, storing one row per CDR3 protein. The table lists approximately 370,000 distinct CDR3 sequences, 4.5% to 7% of them singletons. The sequencing used whole blood, collected in connection with sensitization to the hapten diphenylcyclopropenone (DPC). Receptors originate from a young woman with alopecia areata. Some clones in this sample may be carry-over from other donors' samples.

In this sample, this clonotype turned up many times. The rearrangement uses TRBV11-2 and TRBJ2-1; 14 nucleotides agree with TRBD2. CDR3 length: 16 amino acids. Germline trimming cut 4 bases from V and 6 bases from J; bases unmatched to any gene: 5. The germline CDR1 and CDR2 sequences are SGHAT and FQNNGV. The CDR3 loop reads CASSSQGLAGANEQFF. CDR3 in DNA: TGTGCCAGCAGCTCACAGGGACTAGCGGGGGCCAATGAGCAGTTCTTC.

This clonotype came up a few times. V gene TRBV6-2 or TRBV6-3 combines with J gene TRBJ2-3; D gene unclear. Between the trimmed V and J ends, which lost 3 bases and 5 bases, there was a span of 18 bases. CDR1 MNHEY and CDR2 SVGEGT come from the germline V gene. The CDR3 is made up of 16 amino acids. In nucleotides, the CDR3 is TGTGCCAGCAGTTATCTACAAAGCCCGACGGAAGATACGCAGTATTTT. It yields the protein CASSYLQSPTEDTQYF.

This clonotype showed up just a few times. The J gene is TRBJ1-6, the V gene TRBV6-5; TRBD1 is a possible D gene (6 bases). This CDR3 has 15 residues. From germline, CDR1 is MNHEY and CDR2 SVGAGI. The V end lost 4 bases, the J end lost 9 bases, and 16 bases lay between the germline ends. This CDR3 is CASSSGSRGGSPLHF. The CDR3 DNA reads TGTGCCAGCAGTTCAGGGAGCAGGGGTGGTTCACCCCTCCACTTT.

The chain recombines TRBV29-1 with TRBJ1-2; D unresolved. Trimming removed 7 bases from V and 8 bases from J, with 11 bases in between. The CDR3 is 10 amino acids. Germline lookup yields CDR1 SQVTM and CDR2 ANQGSEA. CDR3 bases: TGCAGCGCTTTCATTAGGGGCTACACCTTC. Translated, it gives CSAFIRGYTF. Drawing the rest from reference TRBV29-1 and TRBJ1-2, the complete variable domain is SAVISQKPSRDICQRGTSLTIQCQVDSQVTMMFWYRQQPGQSLTLIATANQGSEATYESGFVIDKFPISRPNLTFSTLTVSNMSPEDSSIYLCSAFIRGYTFGSGTRLTVV.

This clonotype was recorded at least ten times. The V gene is TRBV29-1, the J gene TRBJ1-4, with TRBD1 matching 8 bases. Per the germline V gene, CDR1 is SQVTM and CDR2 is ANQGSEA. The CDR3 runs 13 residues. V was clipped by 4 bases and J by 4 bases; unmatched bases: 2. CDR3 protein: CSVAGGLNEKLFF. The DNA of the CDR3 is TGCAGCGTTGCAGGGGGCCTTAATGAAAAACTGTTTTTT.

The chain combines TRBV7-9 with TRBJ2-7; 10 bases are shared with TRBD2. J was trimmed by 6 bases and V by 1 base; bases with no gene match: 6. CDR3 length equals 15 residues. Germline loops: CDR1 SEHNR, CDR2 FQNEAQ (reference sequence). The CDR3 coding sequence is TGTGCCAGCAGCTTAGAGAGCGGGGGGGCCAGCGAGCAGTACTTC. Translated, it gives CASSLESGGASEQYF. Looking up the rest from reference TRBV7-9 and TRBJ2-7 gives the full variable domain: DTGVSQNPRHKITKRGQNVTFRCDPISEHNRLYWYRQTLGQGPEFLTYFQNEAQLEKSRLLSDRFSAERPKGSFSTLEIQRTEQGDSAMYLCASSLESGGASEQYFGPGTRLTVT.

This clonotype has just a few counts. J is TRBJ2-3 and V is TRBV28; 14 bases map to TRBD2. The germline gives CDR1 MDHEN, CDR2 SYDVKM. The CDR3 has 18 residues. With 4 bases clipped from V and 0 bases from J, the junction kept 6 bases outside the gene matches. In DNA, the CDR3 is TGTGCCAGCAGTTCCCCGGGACTAGCGGGGGTGAGCACAGATACGCAGTATTTT. Protein: CASSSPGLAGVSTDTQYF.

This clonotype has more than one count but fewer than ten. The chain is built from TRBV6-5 and TRBJ2-7; unclear D gene. From germline, CDR1 is MNHEY and CDR2 SVGAGI. The CDR3 is 13 residues long. Deletions cut 8 bases from V and 1 base from J, with 12 bases between. The CDR3 loop reads CASSRSLSYEQYF. CDR3 in DNA: TGTGCCAGCTCTCGATCCTTGTCCTACGAGCAGTACTTC.

J is TRBJ2-5 and V is TRBV6-2 or TRBV6-3; 10 nucleotides align to TRBD1. The CDR3 is 14 residues long. In germline, CDR1 is MNHEY, CDR2 SVGEGT. J gave up 5 bases and V 6 bases, and 6 bases lay outside the gene matches. The CDR3 is CASRKDRGRETQYF. DNA for the CDR3: TGTGCCAGCAGGAAGGACAGGGGGAGGGAGACCCAGTACTTC.

V gene TRBV6-5 combines with J gene TRBJ1-4; 9 bases map to TRBD1. J gave up 8 bases and V 6 bases, and 10 bases lay outside the gene matches. CDR1 is MNHEY and CDR2 is SVGAGI in the germline V gene. This CDR3 has 15 amino acids. The CDR3 protein is CASRPMGQGSEKLFF. CDR3 DNA: TGTGCCAGCAGACCGATGGGACAGGGCTCCGAAAAACTGTTTTTT.

This clonotype occurred many times. This chain joins TRBV20-1 and TRBJ2-7; D might be TRBD1 (6 bases). This CDR3 comprises 14 residues. The V and J ends lost 2 bases and 5 bases respectively, with 16 bases between them. Germline V gene sequence: CDR1 DFQATT, CDR2 SNEGSKA (reference sequence). For the CDR3, the DNA is TGCAGTGCTAGATTTAGCCAGGGGTCACACGAGCAGTACTTC. The encoded protein is CSARFSQGSHEQYF.

This clonotype showed up just a few times. This chain links TRBV27 with TRBJ2-7, with D possibly being TRBD1 (5 bases). Germline assignment: CDR1 MNHEY and CDR2 SMNVEV (reference sequence). The length of the CDR3 is 13 residues. V lost 8 bases and J lost 5, with 16 bases in between. The DNA for the CDR3 is TGTGCCAGCGCTTCATCCGGCAGGGACGAGCAGTACTTC. This sequence encodes CASASSGRDEQYF.

This clonotype was seen ten or more times. This chain connects TRBV6-2 or TRBV6-3 to TRBJ2-6; D unclear. CDR3 size: 14 residues. The V end lost 5 bases, the J end lost 6 bases, and 11 bases lay between the germline ends. Germline CDR1 MNHEY, CDR2 SVGEGT. The CDR3 nucleotides are TGTGCCAGCAGTATCGGCTCGGAGGCCAACGTCCTGACTTTC. Translation gives CASSIGSEANVLTF.

This clonotype was counted a few times. The chain employs TRBV10-3 and TRBJ2-5; 11 nucleotides agree with TRBD1. V shed 1 base, J shed 9 bases, and the junction held 1 base outside the gene matches. Germline V gene sequence: CDR1 ENHRY, CDR2 SYGVKD. This CDR3 contains 13 residues. The CDR3 DNA follows: TGTGCCATCAGTGAGTGGGACAGGGGGGCCCAGTACTTC. Encoded protein: CAISEWDRGAQYF.

This clonotype was seen only a few times. The rearrangement joins TRBV12-3 or TRBV12-4 to TRBJ1-5; 7 bases map to TRBD1. The CDR3 has 13 residues. Trimming removed 5 bases from V and 7 bases from J; junction bases left unmatched: 5. CDR3 nucleotides: TGTGCCAGCAGTGTACAGGGGCGCCAGCCCCAGCATTTT. Its translation is CASSVQGRQPQHF.

There are many counts of this clonotype. The rearrangement joins TRBV29-1 to TRBJ1-6; a weak D match, TRBD1 (6 bases). This CDR3 comprises 13 residues. V lost 5 bases and J 8 bases, leaving 13 bases between the germline ends. Germline V gives CDR1 SQVTM, CDR2 ANQGSEA. The CDR3 DNA reads TGCAGCGTTAGCAGGGGCGGGGATTCACCCCTCCACTTT. Its translation: CSVSRGGDSPLHF.

The genes are TRBV4-1 and TRBJ1-6; D is uncertain. CDR3 length: 17 residues. Germline V gene lookup returns CDR1 MGHRA and CDR2 YSYEKL. V lost 1 base to trimming and J lost 0 bases, with 10 bases between them. The CDR3 protein is CASSQGAARSYNSPLHF. In DNA, the CDR3 is TGCGCCAGCAGCCAAGGGGCAGCCCGCTCCTATAATTCACCCCTCCACTTT.

This clonotype was seen ten or more times. The rearrangement uses TRBV7-8 and TRBJ2-7, with D possibly TRBD1 on 6 matching bases. Trimming pared 5 bases from V and 0 bases from J, leaving 8 bases between. The germline CDR1 and CDR2 sequences are SGHVS and FQNEAQ. CDR3 length: 13 amino acids. CDR3 sequence: CASSRTVSYEQYF. The CDR3 DNA follows: TGTGCCAGCAGCCGGACAGTCTCCTACGAGCAGTACTTC.

The V and J genes are TRBV4-2 and TRBJ1-2; possibly TRBD1 for D (6 bases). This CDR3 is 16 amino acids long. V lost 0 bases and J lost 8, with 19 bases in between. Germline values: CDR1 LGHNA, CDR2 YNFKEQ. CDR3 nucleotide sequence: TGTGCCAGCAGCCAAGATGCGGGACAAGACCACTTCGGCTACACCTTC. Its protein product is CASSQDAGQDHFGYTF.

This clonotype has a single count. This sequence may be a read error, since a much larger clone differs from it by one base. The gene calls are TRBV3-1 and TRBJ1-1; D possibly corresponds to TRBD1 (6 bases). The germline CDR1 and CDR2 sequences are LGHDT and YNNKEL (reference sequence). The CDR3 is made up of 14 amino acids. In DNA, the CDR3 is TGTGCCAGCAGCCAACCCGACAGGCGCACTGGAGCTTTCTTT. Its translation is CASSQPDRRTGAFF.

The table lists this clonotype with many counts. The chain couples TRBV5-1 to TRBJ1-2; the match to TRBD1 covers 8 bases. This CDR3 has 14 residues. Per germline, CDR1 SGHRS and CDR2 YFSETQ. V dropped 2 bases and J dropped 6; count of bases not matched to a gene: 6. The CDR3 loop reads CASSFSGGSDGYTF. CDR3 DNA: TGCGCCAGCAGCTTCTCAGGGGGCTCGGATGGCTACACCTTC.

The table lists this clonotype with many counts. This rearrangement joins TRBV24-1 to TRBJ1-5; TRBD1 agrees at 7 bases. CDR1 is KGHDR and CDR2 is SFDVKD in the germline V gene. CDR3 size: 15 residues. The ends lost 3 bases at V and 7 bases at J; junction bases unmatched: 8. The CDR3 region is CATSDPRGGWQPQHF. The CDR3 bases are TGTGCCACCAGTGATCCTCGAGGGGGCTGGCAGCCCCAGCATTTT.